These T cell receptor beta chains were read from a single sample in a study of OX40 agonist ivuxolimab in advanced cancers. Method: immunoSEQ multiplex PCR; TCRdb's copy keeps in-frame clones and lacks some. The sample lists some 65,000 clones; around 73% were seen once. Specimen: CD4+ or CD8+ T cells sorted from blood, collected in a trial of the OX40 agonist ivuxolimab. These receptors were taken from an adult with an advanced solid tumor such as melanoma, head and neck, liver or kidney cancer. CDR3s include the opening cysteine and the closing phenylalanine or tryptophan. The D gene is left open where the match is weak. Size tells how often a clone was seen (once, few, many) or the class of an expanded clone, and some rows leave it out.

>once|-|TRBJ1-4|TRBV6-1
TGTGCCAGCAGTGAACTTCAGGAGGGACTGTTTTTT
CASSELQEGLFF
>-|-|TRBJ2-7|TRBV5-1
TGCGCCAGCAGCTCGGATGGGCAGGTCTTCTACGAGCAGTACTTC
CASSSDGQVFYEQYF
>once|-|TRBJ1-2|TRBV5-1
TGCGCCAGCAGCTTAGGGGGGACTAACTATGGCTACACCTTC
CASSLGGTNYGYTF
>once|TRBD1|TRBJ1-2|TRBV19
TGTGCCAGTAGTACCTCCCCCGGACAGGGGAACCTCTATGGCTACACCTTC
CASSTSPGQGNLYGYTF
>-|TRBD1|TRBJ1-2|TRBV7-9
TGTGCCAGCAGCGGAGGGACAGGGGAGTTCTATGGCTACACCTTC
CASSGGTGEFYGYTF
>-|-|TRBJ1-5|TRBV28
TGTGCCAGCAGTGGAGGTGCGAGCAATCAGCCCCAGCATTTT
CASSGGASNQPQHF
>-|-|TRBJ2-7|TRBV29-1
TGCAGCGTTGAAGACCCCGGGGACTACGAGCAGTACTTC
CSVEDPGDYEQYF
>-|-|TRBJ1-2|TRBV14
TGTGCCAGCAGCCGTAGAACAGGGTATGGCTACACCTTC
CASSRRTGYGYTF
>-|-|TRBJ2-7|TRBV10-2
TGCGCCAGCAGTGTAAACACTTACTACGAGCAGTACTTC
CASSVNTYYEQYF
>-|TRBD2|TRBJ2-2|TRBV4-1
TGCGCCAGCAGCCAGACTAGCTTGAACACCGGGGAGCTGTTTTTT
CASSQTSLNTGELFF
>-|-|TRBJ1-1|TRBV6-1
TGTGCCAGCTGCCCCGGTGTGGGAGCGAACACTGAAGCTTTCTTT
CASCPGVGANTEAFF
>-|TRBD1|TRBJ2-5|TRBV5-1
TGCGCCAGCAGCCTGGGACAGGGAGGAATGGAGACCCAGTACTTC
CASSLGQGGMETQYF
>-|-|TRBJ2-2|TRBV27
TGTGCCAGCAGTTTCAGAAACACCGGGGAGCTGTTTTTT
CASSFRNTGELFF
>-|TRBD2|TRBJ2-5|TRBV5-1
TGCGCCAGCAGTGACCGGGGGGCCCAGTACTTC
CASSDRGAQYF
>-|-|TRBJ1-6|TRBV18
TGTGCCAGCTCACCACTCGGACGGTATAATTCACCCCTCCACTTT
CASSPLGRYNSPLHF
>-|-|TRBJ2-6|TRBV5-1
TGCGCCAGCAGCTTAAGGTCCTCTGGGGCCAACGTCCTGACTTTC
CASSLRSSGANVLTF
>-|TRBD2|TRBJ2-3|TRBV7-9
TGTGCCAGCAGCGACCCGGGACTAGCGGTGAGCACAGATACGCAGTATTTT
CASSDPGLAVSTDTQYF
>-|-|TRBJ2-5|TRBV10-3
TGTGCCATCAACCCTAGACCCCAAGAGACCCAGTACTTC
CAINPRPQETQYF
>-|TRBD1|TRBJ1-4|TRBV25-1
TGTGCCAGCAGTGAGTTGGCAGGGGACAGTGATAATGAAAAACTGTTTTTT
CASSELAGDSDNEKLFF
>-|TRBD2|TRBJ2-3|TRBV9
TGTGCCAGCAGCGCCCGGGGACTAGCGGGCCATCCCACGCCAGATACGCAGTATTTT
CASSARGLAGHPTPDTQYF
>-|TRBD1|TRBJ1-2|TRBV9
TGTGCCATCGGCGGGACAGACCCTAACTATGGCTACACCTTC
CAIGGTDPNYGYTF
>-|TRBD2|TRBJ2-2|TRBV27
TGTGCCAGCAGTAAGGGCGGGAGGGTTGTCGGGGAGCTGTTTTTT
CASSKGGRVVGELFF
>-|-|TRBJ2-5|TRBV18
TGTGCCAGCTCCCCCAACCGCGGGACAGTCCAAGAGACCCAGTACTTC
CASSPNRGTVQETQYF
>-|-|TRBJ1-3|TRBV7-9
TGTGCCAGCAGGGAACAGAGCTCTGGAAACACCATATATTTT
CASREQSSGNTIYF
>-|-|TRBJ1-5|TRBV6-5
TGTGCCAGCAGTTCCTACAGAGATCAGCCCCAGCATTTT
CASSSYRDQPQHF
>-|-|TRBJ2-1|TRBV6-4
TGTGCCAGCAGTGTAGGGGCGGAGGCGGCCCATGAGCAGTTCTTC
CASSVGAEAAHEQFF
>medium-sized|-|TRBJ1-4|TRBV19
TGTGCCAGACCTAGGGACACTGAAAAACTGTTTTTT
CARPRDTEKLFF
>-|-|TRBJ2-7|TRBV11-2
TGTGCCAGCGTTCTGCACCAGACCCCGGGACCCTCCTACGAGCAGTACTTC
CASVLHQTPGPSYEQYF
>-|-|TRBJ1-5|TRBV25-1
TGTGCCAGCAGTGAATCAAAGGGCTATCAGCCCCAGCATTTT
CASSESKGYQPQHF
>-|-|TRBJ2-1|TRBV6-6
TGTGCCAGCAGTTACTCGAGCGGGCACGGAGAGCAGTTCTTC
CASSYSSGHGEQFF
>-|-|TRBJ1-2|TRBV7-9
TGTGCCAGCAGCACCTCGGACGGAAACTATGGCTACACCTTC
CASSTSDGNYGYTF
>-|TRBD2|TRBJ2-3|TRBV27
TGTGCCAGCAGCTTATCTAGCGGGCTACGCACAGATACGCAGTATTTT
CASSLSSGLRTDTQYF
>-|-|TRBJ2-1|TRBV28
TGTGCCAGTAGAGGGGTTTTATCCTACAATGAGCAGTTCTTC
CASRGVLSYNEQFF
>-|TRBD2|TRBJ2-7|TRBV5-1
TGCGCCAGCAGCTTGTTACGGGGGGGCTCATCCTCCGAGCAGTACTTC
CASSLLRGGSSSEQYF
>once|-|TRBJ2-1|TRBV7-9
TGTGCCAGCAGCCCCCCACGGAGTGAGCGCTACAATGAGCAGTTCTTC
CASSPPRSERYNEQFF
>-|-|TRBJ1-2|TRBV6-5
TGTGCCAGCAGTTCTGTCGGGCCTGGTGGCTACACCTTC
CASSSVGPGGYTF
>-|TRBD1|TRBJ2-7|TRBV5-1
TGCGCCAGCAGCTTGGGGGGACAGGAATACGAGCAGTACTTC
CASSLGGQEYEQYF
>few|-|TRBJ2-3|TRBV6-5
TGTGCCAGCAGTTACTCTGGAGGGCTCGCTACGCAGTATTTT
CASSYSGGLATQYF
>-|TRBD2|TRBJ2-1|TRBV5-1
TGCGCCAGCAGCTTGCAGCCCACGGGGGGGCTTAACAATGAGCAGTTCTTC
CASSLQPTGGLNNEQFF
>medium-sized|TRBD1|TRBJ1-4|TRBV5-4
TGTGCCAGCAGCTTGGGAGGGACAGCTAATGAAAAACTGTTTTTT
CASSLGGTANEKLFF
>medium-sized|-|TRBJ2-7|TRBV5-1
TGCGCCAGCAGCCCGAACACAGGCTACGAGCAGTACTTC
CASSPNTGYEQYF